The sample holds one count of the clone carrying this T cell receptor beta chain. Cells designated naive CD8 were CD45RO-negative and were positively selected for CCR7, with terminally differentiated effector memory CD45RA+ cells excluded. The study drew all its donors from Caucasian adults living in Nashville, Tennessee. Germline V CDR1 and CDR2: SGHTA, FQGNSA. The CDR3 sequence is 16 residues long. With V trimmed by 1 base and J by 7 bases, 10 bases remained unmatched. These data come from a study of shared clonotypes between healthy human individuals. Measured with immunoSEQ multiplex PCR; TCRdb has only the in-frame clones, and not every one. This sample carries roughly 550,000 clones, around 95% of them seen once, and the ten largest clones take about 0.11%.

The sequencing sample was made of naive CD8+ T cells sorted from blood. The chain links TRBV7-2 to TRBJ2-1, with 7 nucleotides matching TRBD2. The receptor's source is a woman aged 25-40 years in good health. The CDR3 nucleotides read TGTGCCAGCAGCTTAGTTGGGCAACACGGGGGGAATGAGCAGTTCTTC. Its translation: CASSLVGQHGGNEQFF.